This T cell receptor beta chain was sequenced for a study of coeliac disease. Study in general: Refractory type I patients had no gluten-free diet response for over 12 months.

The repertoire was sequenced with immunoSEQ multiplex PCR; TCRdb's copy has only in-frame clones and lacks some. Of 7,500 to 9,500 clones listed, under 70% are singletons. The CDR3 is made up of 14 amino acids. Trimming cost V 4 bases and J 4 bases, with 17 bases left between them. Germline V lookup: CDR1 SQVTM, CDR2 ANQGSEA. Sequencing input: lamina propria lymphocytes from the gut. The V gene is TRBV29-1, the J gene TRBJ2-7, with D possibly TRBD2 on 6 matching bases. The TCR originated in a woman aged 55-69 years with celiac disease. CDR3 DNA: TGCAGCGTTGCTCGTCAGGGTGGAGGGTACGAGCAGTACTTC. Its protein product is CSVARQGGGYEQYF.